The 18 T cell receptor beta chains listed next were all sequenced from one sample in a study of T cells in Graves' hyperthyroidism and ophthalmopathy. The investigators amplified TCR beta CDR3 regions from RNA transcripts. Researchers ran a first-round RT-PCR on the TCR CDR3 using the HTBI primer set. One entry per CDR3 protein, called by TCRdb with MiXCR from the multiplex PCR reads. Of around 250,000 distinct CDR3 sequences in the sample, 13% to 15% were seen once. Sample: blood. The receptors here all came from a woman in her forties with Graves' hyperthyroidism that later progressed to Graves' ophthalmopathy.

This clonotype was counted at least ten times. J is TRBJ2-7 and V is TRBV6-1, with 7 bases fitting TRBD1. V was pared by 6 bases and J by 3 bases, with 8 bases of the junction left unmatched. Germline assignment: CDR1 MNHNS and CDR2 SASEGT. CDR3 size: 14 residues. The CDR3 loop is CASSPDRVVYEQYF. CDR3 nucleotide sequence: TGTGCCAGCAGCCCCGACAGGGTGGTCTACGAGCAGTACTTC.

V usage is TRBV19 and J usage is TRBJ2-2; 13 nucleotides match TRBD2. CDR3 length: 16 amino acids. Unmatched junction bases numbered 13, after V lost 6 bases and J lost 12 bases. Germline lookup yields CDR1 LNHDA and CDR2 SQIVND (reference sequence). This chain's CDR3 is CASSPGLAGSLLQLFF. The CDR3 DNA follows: TGTGCCAGTAGCCCGGGACTAGCGGGATCCCTTCTTCAGCTGTTTTTT.

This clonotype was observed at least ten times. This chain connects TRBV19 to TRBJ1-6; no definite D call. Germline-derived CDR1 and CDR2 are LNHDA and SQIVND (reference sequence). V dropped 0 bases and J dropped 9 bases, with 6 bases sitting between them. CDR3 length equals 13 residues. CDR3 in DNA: TGTGCCAGTAGTATAGAAAACGGTTCACCCCTCCACTTT. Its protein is CASSIENGSPLHF.

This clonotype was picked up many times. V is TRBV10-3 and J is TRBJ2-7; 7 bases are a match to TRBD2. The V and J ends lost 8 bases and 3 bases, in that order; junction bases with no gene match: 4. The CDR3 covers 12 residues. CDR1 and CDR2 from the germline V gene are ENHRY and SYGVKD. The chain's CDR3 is CAIRGSLYEQYF. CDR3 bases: TGTGCCATCCGCGGGAGTCTCTACGAGCAGTACTTC.

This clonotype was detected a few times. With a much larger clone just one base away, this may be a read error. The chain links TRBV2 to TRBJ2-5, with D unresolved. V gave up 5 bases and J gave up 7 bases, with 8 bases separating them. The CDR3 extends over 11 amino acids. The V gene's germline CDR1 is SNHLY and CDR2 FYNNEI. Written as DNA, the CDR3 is TGTGCCAGCAGTCCGAAAGGGACCCAGTACTTC. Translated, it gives CASSPKGTQYF.

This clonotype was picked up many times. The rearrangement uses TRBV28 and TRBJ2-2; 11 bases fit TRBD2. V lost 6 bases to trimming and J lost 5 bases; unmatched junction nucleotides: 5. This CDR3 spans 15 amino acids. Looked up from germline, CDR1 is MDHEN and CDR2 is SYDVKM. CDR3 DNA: TGTGCCAGCAGACCGACTAGCGGGAATACCGGGGAGCTGTTTTTT. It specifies CASRPTSGNTGELFF.

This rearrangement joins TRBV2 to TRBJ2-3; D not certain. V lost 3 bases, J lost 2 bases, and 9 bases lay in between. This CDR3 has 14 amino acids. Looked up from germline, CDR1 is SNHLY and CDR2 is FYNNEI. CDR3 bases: TGTGCCAGCAGTGACGGAACTTACACAGATACGCAGTATTTT. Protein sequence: CASSDGTYTDTQYF. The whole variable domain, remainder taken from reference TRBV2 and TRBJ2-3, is EPEVTQTPSHQVTQMGQEVILRCVPISNHLYFYWYRQILGQKVEFLVSFYNNEISEKSEIFDDQFSVERPDGSNFTLKIRSTKLEDSAMYFCASSDGTYTDTQYFGPGTRLTVL.

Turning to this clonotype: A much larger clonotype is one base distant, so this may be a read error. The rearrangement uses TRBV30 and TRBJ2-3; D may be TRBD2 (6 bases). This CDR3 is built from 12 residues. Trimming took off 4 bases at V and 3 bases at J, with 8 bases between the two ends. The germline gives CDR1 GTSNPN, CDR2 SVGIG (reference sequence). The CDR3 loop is CAWTSGTDTQYF. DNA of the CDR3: TGTGCCTGGACCAGCGGGACAGATACGCAGTATTTT.

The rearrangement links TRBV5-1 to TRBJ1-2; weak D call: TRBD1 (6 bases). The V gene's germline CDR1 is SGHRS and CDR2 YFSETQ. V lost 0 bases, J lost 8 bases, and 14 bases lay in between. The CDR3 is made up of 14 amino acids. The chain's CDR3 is CASSLVGGSAGYTF. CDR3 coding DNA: TGCGCCAGCAGCTTGGTCGGGGGCTCGGCAGGCTACACCTTC. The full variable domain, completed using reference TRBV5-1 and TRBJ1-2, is KAGVTQTPRYLIKTRGQQVTLSCSPISGHRSVSWYQQTPGQGLQFLFEYFSETQRNKGNFPGRFSGRQFSNSRSEMNVSTLELGDSALYLCASSLVGGSAGYTFGSGTRLTVV.

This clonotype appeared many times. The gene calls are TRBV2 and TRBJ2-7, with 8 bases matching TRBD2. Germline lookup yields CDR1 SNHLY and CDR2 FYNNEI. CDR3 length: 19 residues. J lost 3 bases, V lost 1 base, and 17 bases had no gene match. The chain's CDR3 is CASSEVGREGWDWLYEQYF. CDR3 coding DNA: TGTGCCAGCAGTGAAGTAGGACGGGAGGGTTGGGACTGGCTCTACGAGCAGTACTTC.

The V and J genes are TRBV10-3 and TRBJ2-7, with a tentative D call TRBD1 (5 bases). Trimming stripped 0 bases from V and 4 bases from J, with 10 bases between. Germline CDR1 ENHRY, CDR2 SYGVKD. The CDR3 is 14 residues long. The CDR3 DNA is TGTGCCATCAGTGAGTCGAAGGGGTCTTACGAGCAGTACTTC. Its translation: CAISESKGSYEQYF.

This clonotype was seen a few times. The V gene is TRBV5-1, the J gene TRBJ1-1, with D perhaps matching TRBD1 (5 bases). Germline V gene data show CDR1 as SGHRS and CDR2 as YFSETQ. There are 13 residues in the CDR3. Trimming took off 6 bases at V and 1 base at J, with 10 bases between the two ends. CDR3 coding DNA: TGCGCCAGCAATCGGGGCTGGAACACTGAAGCTTTCTTT. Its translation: CASNRGWNTEAFF. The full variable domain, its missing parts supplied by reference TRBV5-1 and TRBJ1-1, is KAGVTQTPRYLIKTRGQQVTLSCSPISGHRSVSWYQQTPGQGLQFLFEYFSETQRNKGNFPGRFSGRQFSNSRSEMNVSTLELGDSALYLCASNRGWNTEAFFGQGTRLTVV.

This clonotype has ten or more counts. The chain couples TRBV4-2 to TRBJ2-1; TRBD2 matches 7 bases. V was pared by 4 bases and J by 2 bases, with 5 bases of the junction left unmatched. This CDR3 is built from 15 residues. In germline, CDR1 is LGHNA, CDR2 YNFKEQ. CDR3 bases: TGTGCCAGCAGCCCCGGGACTAAACCCTACAATGAGCAGTTCTTC. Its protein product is CASSPGTKPYNEQFF.

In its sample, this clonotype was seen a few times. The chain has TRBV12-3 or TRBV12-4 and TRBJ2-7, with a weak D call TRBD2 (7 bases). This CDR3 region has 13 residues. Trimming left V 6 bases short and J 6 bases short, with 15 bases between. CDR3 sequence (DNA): TGTGCCAGCAGCCAGACGGGGGGCTGCGAGCAGTACTTC. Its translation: CASSQTGGCEQYF.

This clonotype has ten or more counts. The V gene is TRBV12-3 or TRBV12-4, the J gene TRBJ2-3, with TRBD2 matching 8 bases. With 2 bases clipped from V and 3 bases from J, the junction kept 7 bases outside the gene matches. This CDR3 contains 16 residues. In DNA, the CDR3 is TGTGCCAGCAGTTTAATGGCGGGAGGTAGAACAGATACGCAGTATTTT. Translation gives CASSLMAGGRTDTQYF.

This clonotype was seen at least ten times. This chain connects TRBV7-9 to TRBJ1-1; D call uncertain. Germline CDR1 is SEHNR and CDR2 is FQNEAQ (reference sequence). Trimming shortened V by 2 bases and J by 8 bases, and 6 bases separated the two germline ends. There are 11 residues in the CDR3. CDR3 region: CASSLHSEAFF. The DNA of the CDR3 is TGTGCCAGCAGCTTACACAGCGAAGCTTTCTTT.

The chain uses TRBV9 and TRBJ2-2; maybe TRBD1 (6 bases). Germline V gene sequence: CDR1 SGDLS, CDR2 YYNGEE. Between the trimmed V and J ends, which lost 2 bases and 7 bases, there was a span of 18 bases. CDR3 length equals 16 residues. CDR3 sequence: CASSVGTGIGSGELFF. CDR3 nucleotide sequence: TGTGCCAGCAGCGTCGGTACAGGGATTGGTAGCGGGGAGCTGTTTTTT.

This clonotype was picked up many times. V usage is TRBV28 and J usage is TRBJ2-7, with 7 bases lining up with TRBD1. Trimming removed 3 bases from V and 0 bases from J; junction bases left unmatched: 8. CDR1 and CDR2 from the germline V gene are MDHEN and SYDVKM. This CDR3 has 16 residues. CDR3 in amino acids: CASSLPRTGYSYEQYF. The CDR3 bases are TGTGCCAGCAGTTTGCCCAGGACAGGCTACTCCTACGAGCAGTACTTC.